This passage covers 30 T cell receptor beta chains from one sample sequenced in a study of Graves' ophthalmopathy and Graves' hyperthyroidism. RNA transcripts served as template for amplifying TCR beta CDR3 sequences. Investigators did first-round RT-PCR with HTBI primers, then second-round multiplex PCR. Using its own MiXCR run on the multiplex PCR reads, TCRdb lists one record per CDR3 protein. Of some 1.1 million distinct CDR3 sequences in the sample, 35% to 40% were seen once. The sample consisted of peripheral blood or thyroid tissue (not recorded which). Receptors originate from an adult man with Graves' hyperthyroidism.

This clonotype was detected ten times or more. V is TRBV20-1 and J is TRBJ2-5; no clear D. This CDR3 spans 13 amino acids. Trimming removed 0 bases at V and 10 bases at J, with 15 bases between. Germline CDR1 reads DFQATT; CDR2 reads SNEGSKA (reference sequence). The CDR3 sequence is CSARDPTSEDQYF. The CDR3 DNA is TGCAGTGCTAGAGATCCCACTTCTGAAGACCAGTACTTC.

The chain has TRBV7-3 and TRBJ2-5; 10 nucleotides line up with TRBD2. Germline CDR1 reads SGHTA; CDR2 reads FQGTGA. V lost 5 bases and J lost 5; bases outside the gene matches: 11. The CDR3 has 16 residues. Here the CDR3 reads CASSRGASGSLETQYF. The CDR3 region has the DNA TGTGCCAGCAGCAGGGGGGCTAGCGGGAGCTTGGAGACCCAGTACTTC.

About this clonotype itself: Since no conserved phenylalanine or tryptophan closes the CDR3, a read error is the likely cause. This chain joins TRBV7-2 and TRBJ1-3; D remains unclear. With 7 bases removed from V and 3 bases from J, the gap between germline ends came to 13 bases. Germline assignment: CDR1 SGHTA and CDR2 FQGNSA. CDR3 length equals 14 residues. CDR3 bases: TGTGCCAGCATCGGTCAGGCGTATGGAAACACCATATATTCT. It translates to CASIGQAYGNTIYS.

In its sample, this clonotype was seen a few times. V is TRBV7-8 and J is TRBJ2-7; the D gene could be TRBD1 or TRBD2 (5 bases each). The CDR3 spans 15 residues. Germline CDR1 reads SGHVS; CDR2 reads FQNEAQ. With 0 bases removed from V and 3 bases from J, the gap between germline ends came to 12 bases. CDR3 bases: TGTGCCAGCAGCTTAGCCCCCGGGACCCTCTACGAGCAGTACTTC. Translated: CASSLAPGTLYEQYF.

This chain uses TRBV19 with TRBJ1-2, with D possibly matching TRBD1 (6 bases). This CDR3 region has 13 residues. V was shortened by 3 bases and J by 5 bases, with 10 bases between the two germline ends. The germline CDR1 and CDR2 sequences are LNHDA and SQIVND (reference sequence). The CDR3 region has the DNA TGTGCCAGTAGTATCGACAGGTTTTATGGCTACACCTTC. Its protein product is CASSIDRFYGYTF.

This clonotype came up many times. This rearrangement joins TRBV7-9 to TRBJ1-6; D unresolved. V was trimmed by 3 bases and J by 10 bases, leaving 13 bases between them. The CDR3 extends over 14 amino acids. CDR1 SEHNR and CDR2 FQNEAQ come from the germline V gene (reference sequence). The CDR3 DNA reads TGTGCCAGCAGCTTTGCAGGCAGCGGGTCACCCCTCCACTTT. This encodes CASSFAGSGSPLHF.

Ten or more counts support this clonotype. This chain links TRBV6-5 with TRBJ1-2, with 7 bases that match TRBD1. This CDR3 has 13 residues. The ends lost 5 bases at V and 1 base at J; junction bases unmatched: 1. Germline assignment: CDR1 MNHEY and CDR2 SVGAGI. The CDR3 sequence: CASSRDSNYGYTF. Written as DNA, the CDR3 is TGTGCCAGCAGTCGGGACAGTAACTATGGCTACACCTTC.

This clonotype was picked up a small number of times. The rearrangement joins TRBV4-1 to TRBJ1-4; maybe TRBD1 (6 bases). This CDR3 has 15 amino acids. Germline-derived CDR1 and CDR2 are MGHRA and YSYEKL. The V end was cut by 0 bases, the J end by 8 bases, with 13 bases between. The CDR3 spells CASSQERGLREKLFF. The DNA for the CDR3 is TGCGCCAGCAGCCAAGAGCGGGGGCTGAGGGAAAAACTGTTTTTT.

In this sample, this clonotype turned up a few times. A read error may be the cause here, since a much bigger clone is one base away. This CDR3 reads CATSDLAGKETQYF. The CDR3 region has the DNA TGTGCCACCAGTGATCTAGCGGGGAAAGAGACCCAGTACTTC. The V gene is TRBV24-1, the J gene TRBJ2-5; 9 bases line up with TRBD2. Trimming took 3 bases from V and 3 from J; bases not matched to a gene: 1. The CDR3 is 14 amino acids. Germline CDR1 KGHDR, CDR2 SFDVKD.

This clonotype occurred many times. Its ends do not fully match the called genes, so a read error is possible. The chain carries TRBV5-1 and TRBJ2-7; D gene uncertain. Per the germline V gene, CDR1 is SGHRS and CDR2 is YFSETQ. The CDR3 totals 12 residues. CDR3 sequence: CASSPNSYEQYF. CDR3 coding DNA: TGTGCCAGCAGCCCCAACTCCTACGAGCAGTACTTC.

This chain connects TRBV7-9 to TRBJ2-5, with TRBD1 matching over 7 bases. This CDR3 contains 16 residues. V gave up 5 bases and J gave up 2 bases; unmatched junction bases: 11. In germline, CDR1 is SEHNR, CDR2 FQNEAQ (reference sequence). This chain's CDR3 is CASSLTGTTIQETQYF. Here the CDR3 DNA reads TGTGCCAGCAGCCTGACAGGGACAACTATTCAAGAGACCCAGTACTTC.

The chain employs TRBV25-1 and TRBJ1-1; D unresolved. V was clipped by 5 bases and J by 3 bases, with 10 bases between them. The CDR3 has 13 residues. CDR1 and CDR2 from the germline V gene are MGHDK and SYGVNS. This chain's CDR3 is CASSLLTDTEAFF. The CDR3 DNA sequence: TGTGCCAGCAGTTTGCTCACTGACACTGAAGCTTTCTTT.

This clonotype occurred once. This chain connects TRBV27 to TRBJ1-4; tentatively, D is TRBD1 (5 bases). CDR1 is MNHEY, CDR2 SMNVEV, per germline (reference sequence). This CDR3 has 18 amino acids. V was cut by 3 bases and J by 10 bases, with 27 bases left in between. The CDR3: CASSLKPRGGGREVKLFF. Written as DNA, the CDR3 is TGTGCCAGCAGTTTGAAGCCGAGGGGCGGGGGTAGGGAAGTAAAACTGTTTTTT.

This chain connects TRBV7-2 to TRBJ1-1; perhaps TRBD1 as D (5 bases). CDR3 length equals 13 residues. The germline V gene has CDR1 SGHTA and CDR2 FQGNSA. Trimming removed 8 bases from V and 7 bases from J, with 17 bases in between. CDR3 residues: CASRIEGDGEAFF. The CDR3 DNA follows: TGTGCCAGCCGGATAGAAGGGGACGGTGAAGCTTTCTTT.

The CDR3 DNA reads as TGTGCCAGCAGCGTAGATTCAGGGGGCCTTAAGACCCAGTACTTC. Its translation: CASSVDSGGLKTQYF. V and J are TRBV7-2 and TRBJ2-5; 8 bases fit TRBD1. The CDR3 is 15 residues long. The ends lost 5 bases at V and 6 bases at J; junction bases unmatched: 11. Germline CDR1 reads SGHTA; CDR2 reads FQGNSA.

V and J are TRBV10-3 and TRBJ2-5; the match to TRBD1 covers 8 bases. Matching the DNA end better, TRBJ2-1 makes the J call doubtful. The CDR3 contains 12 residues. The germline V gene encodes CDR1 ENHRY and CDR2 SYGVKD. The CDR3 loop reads CASTQGADEQFF. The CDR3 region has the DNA TGTGCCAGCACCCAGGGGGCTGATGAGCAGTTCTTC.

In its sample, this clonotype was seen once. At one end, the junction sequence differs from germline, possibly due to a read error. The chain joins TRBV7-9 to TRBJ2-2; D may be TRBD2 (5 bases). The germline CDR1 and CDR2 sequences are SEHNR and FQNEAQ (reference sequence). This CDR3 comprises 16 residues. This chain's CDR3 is CASSLAGKVSAGEPFF. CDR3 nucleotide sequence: TGCGCCAGCAGCTTGGCCGGAAAGGTATCGGCCGGGGAGCCGTTTTTT.

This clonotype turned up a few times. This CDR3 reads CASSLILAGSNQPQHF. CDR3 coding DNA: TGTGCCAGCAGCTTAATCCTAGCGGGAAGCAATCAGCCCCAGCATTTT. The V gene is TRBV11-3, the J gene TRBJ1-5; D remains ambiguous. Germline V gives CDR1 SGHNT, CDR2 YENEEA. V lost 2 bases, J lost 1 base, and 12 bases lay in between. The CDR3 has 16 amino acids.

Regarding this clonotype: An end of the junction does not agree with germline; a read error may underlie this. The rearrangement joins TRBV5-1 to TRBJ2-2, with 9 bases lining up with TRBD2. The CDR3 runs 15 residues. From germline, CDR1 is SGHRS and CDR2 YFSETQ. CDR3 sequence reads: CASSSEAGGPNEQFF. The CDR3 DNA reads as TGCGCCAGCAGCTCGGAGGCGGGAGGGCCCAATGAGCAGTTTTTT.

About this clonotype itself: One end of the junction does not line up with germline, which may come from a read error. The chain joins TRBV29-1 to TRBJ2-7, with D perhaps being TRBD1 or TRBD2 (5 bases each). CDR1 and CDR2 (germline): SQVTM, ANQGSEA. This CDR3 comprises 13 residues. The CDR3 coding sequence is TGCAGCGTTGATGGGGGTAACACCGGGGAGCTGTACTTC. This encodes CSVDGGNTGELYF.

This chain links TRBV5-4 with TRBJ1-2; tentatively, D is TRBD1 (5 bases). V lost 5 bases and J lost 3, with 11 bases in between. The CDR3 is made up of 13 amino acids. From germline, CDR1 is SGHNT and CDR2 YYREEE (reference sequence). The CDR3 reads CASSTGRDYGYTF. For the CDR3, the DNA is TGTGCCAGCAGTACGGGACGGGACTATGGCTACACCTTC.

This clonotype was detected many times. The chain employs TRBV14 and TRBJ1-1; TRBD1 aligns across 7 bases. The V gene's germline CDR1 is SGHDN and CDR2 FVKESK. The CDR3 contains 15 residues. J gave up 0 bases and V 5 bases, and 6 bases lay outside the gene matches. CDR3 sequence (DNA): TGTGCCAGCAGCTATCGACAGGGCGTGAACACTGAAGCTTTCTTT. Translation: CASSYRQGVNTEAFF.

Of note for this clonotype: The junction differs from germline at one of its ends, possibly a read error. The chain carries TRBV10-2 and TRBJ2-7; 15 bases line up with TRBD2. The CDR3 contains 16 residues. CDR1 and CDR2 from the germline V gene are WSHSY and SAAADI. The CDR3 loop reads CASSWTSGGAGGEQYF. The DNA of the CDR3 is TGTGCCAGCAGTTGGACTAGCGGGGGGGCCGGGGGCGAGCAGTACTTC.

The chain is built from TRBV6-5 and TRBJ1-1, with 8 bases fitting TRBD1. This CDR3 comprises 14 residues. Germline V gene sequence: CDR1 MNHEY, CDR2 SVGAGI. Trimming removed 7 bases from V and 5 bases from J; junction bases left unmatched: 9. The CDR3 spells CASKKTGDSTEAFF. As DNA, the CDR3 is TGTGCCAGCAAGAAGACAGGGGATTCGACTGAAGCTTTCTTT.

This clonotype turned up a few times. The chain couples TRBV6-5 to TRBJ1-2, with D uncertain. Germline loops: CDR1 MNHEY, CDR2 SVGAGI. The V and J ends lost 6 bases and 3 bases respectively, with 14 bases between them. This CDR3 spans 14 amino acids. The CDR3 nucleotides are TGTGCCAGCAGAAGGCGAACCAAATACTATGGCTACACCTTC. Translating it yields CASRRRTKYYGYTF.

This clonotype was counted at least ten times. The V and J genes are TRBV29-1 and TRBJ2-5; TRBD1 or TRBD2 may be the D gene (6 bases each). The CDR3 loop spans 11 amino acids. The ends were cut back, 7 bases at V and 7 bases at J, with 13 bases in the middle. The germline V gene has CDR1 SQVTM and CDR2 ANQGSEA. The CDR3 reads CSERQEGTQYF. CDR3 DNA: TGCAGCGAGCGACAGGAGGGGACCCAGTACTTC.

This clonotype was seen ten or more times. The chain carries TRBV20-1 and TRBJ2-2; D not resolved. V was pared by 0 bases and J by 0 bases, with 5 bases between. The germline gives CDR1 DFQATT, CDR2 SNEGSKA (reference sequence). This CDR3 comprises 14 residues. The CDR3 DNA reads TGCAGTGCTAGAGAGCACTCGAACACCGGGGAGCTGTTTTTT. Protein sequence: CSAREHSNTGELFF.

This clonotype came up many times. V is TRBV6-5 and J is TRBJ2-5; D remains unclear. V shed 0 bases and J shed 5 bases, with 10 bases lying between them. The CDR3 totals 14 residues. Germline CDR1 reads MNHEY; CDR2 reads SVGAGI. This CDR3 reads CASSYSEQWETQYF. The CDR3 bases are TGTGCCAGCAGTTACTCTGAACAGTGGGAGACCCAGTACTTC.

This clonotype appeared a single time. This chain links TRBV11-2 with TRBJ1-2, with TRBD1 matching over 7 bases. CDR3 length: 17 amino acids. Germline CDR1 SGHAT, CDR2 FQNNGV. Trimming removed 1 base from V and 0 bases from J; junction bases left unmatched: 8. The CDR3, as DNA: TGTGCCAGCAGCTTAGGCACGGGACAGCCTTCTAACTATGGCTACACCTTC. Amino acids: CASSLGTGQPSNYGYTF.

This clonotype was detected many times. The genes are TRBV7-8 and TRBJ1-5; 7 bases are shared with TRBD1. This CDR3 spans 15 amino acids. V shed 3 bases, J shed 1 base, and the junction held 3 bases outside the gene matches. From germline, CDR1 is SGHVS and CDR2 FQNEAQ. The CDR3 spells CASSFGTASNQPQHF. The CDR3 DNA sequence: TGTGCCAGCAGCTTCGGGACAGCCAGCAATCAGCCCCAGCATTTT.